This T cell receptor (beta chain) was recorded in a study of blood T cells in healthy people across ages. A sample-barcoded 5' primer and a J-beta primer mix were used in a second PCR of roughly 7 to 12 cycles. Using its own MiXCR run on the 5' RACE reads, TCRdb lists one record per CDR3 protein. The table lists 500,000 to 550,000 distinct CDR3 sequences, around 24% of them singletons. This CDR3 region has 14 residues. Germline loops: CDR1 SEHNR, CDR2 FQNEAQ (reference sequence). This clonotype showed up just a few times. Its target is not known. Study observations and caveats: When set beside aged donors, long-lived donors presented more naive CD4+ cells and higher diversity. A roughly linear age-dependent decrease characterized TCR beta diversity per million T cells.

This sample was shared with a second study, whose subject was T cells of mothers and their children. That report adds: A primer called M1S, used in the second PCR, added sample barcodes and 2-4 random nucleotides.

The clonotype originates from a boy aged 5-17 years in good health. The rearrangement uses TRBV7-9 and TRBJ2-5; 7 bases agree with TRBD1. The DNA end lines up better with TRBJ2-7; the J call may be wrong. Sequencing input: blood. CDR3 loop: CASSLQGDVDEQYF. CDR3 coding DNA: TGTGCCAGCAGCTTACAGGGGGACGTCGACGAGCAGTACTTC.